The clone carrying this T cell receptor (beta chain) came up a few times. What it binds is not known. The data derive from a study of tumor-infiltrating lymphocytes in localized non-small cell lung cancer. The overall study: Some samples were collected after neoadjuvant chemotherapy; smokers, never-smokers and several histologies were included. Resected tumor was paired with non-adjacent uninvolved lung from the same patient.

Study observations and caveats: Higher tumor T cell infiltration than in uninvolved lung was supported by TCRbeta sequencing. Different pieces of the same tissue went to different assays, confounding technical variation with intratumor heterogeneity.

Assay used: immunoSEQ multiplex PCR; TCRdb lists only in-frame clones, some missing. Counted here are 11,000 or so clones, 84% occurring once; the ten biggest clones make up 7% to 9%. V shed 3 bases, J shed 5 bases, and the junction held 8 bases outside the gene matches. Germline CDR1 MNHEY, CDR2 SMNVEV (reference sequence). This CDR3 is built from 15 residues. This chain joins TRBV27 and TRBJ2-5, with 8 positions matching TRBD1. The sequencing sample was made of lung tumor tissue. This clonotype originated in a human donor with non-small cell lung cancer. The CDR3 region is CASSFQGQGWETQYF. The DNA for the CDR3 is TGTGCCAGCAGTTTCCAAGGACAGGGCTGGGAGACCCAGTACTTC.